This TCR beta chain emerged from a study of CD8+ T cells in alopecia areata. Study overall: Those receiving the skin were approximately 7-11-week-old female C3H/HeJ mice, whose grafts came from roughly 6-13-month-old C3H/HeJ donors with spontaneous alopecia.

Concerning this clone itself: What it recognizes is unknown. Mouse gene names apply. The CDR3 end lies 4 residues beyond the end of the read and is filled in from the germline J gene.

Study-wide results and caveats: Normal scalp had lower clonality than lesional scalp, with alopecia totalis/universalis lesions showing this most strongly. Alphabeta T cells residing in normal skin are also sequenced in scalp samples.

Pooled cutaneous lymph node cells were sorted using CD4, CD8alpha, NKG2D, NKG2ACE and other markers. Extraction of RNA preceded its reverse transcription into cDNA, which served as the sequencing template. Assay: immunoSEQ multiplex PCR; the TCRdb copy retains only in-frame clones and omits some. This sample has 290,000 or so clones, each found more than once. This CDR3 contains 15 residues. Germline CDR1 reads NSQYPW; CDR2 reads LRSPGD (reference sequence). V lost 1 base to trimming and J lost 4 bases, with 11 bases between them. This receptor was obtained from a C3H/HeJ mouse with alopecia areata. These mice share the MHC haplotype H2-k. This sequence joins TRBV1 and TRBJ2-1, with D tentatively TRBD2 (7 bases). The specimen was CD4+ T cells sorted from a lymph node. The CDR3 bases that were read are TGCACCTGCAGTGCAGCCGGGGGGCTTTATGCT. This sequence encodes CTCSAAGGLYA. The whole CDR3 sequence is CTCSAAGGLYAEQFF.